One sample yielded the 28 T cell receptor beta chains listed below, sequenced in a study of a mutant IDH1 vaccine in newly diagnosed glioma. Generated by immunoSEQ multiplex PCR, the TCRdb table keeps only in-frame clones and is missing some. The table includes about 23,000 clones, more than 85% detected once. Time point described: baseline, week 1 (first vaccination visit). As to treatment: pre-vaccination baseline after standard-of-care therapy. Sequencing used PBMCs, obtained from a glioma patient treated with radiotherapy, temozolomide or both. Receptors were obtained from a man aged 25 to 45 with glioma.

The J gene is TRBJ2-3, the V gene TRBV5-1; 10 bases line up with TRBD2. Germline values: CDR1 SGHRS, CDR2 YFSETQ. V trimming: 6 bases; J trimming: 6 bases; junction bases outside the gene matches: 13. The CDR3 has 16 amino acids. The CDR3 DNA is TGCGCCAGCAACTTTCTAGCGGGAGTAGGGGGGGATACGCAGTATTTT. This translates into CASNFLAGVGGDTQYF.

The chain combines TRBV7-2 with TRBJ2-1; D perhaps matches TRBD2 (6 bases). The CDR3 has 16 residues. Trimming removed 6 bases at V and 10 bases at J, with 25 bases between. Germline CDR1 SGHTA, CDR2 FQGNSA. CDR3 sequence (DNA): TGTGCCAGCAGTCAACGTGACGGGACTCCTCTCGAAGAGCAGTTCTTC. Its protein product is CASSQRDGTPLEEQFF.

This chain uses TRBV10-2 with TRBJ2-5; possibly TRBD1 for D (5 bases). CDR1 is WSHSY and CDR2 is SAAADI in the germline V gene. V lost 10 bases and J 11 bases, leaving 23 bases between the germline ends. The CDR3 has 13 residues. DNA for the CDR3: TGCGCCACCTTGGACACCCTGACTGAGGAGCAGTACTTC. It translates to CATLDTLTEEQYF.

V and J are TRBV30 and TRBJ2-5, with D possibly TRBD2 on 5 matching bases. V was shortened by 1 base and J by 5 bases, with 20 bases between the two germline ends. CDR3 length: 16 amino acids. Germline CDR1 reads GTSNPN; CDR2 reads SVGIG (reference sequence). CDR3 amino acids: CAWSAPYLRTWETQYF. CDR3 in DNA: TGTGCCTGGAGTGCCCCCTATTTGCGGACTTGGGAGACCCAGTACTTC.

The chain combines TRBV10-2 with TRBJ1-3, with D hard to call. CDR3 length: 14 residues. Trimming cost V 3 bases and J 3 bases, with 9 bases left between them. Germline-derived CDR1 and CDR2 are WSHSY and SAAADI. This CDR3 reads CASSETFNGNTIYF. The CDR3 region has the DNA TGCGCCAGCAGTGAAACCTTTAATGGAAACACCATATATTTT.

This sequence joins TRBV7-9 and TRBJ2-7; no firm D call. The germline V gene has CDR1 SEHNR and CDR2 FQNEAQ (reference sequence). V was clipped by 1 base and J by 3 bases, with 4 bases between them. The CDR3 runs 12 residues. The CDR3 protein is CASSLVFYEQYF. CDR3 DNA sequence: TGTGCCAGCAGCTTAGTTTTCTACGAGCAGTACTTC.

The chain has TRBV2 and TRBJ2-7, with TRBD1 identical over 7 bases. Germline V CDR1 and CDR2: SNHLY, FYNNEI. The CDR3 loop spans 15 amino acids. With 7 bases clipped from V and 0 bases from J, the junction kept 9 bases outside the gene matches. In nucleotides, the CDR3 is TGTGCCAGCATCCAGAGACAGGGTCCCTCCTACGAGCAGTACTTC. This encodes CASIQRQGPSYEQYF.

By its share, this clone is medium-sized. This chain links TRBV10-3 with TRBJ2-2; D may correspond to TRBD1 or TRBD2 (5 bases each). The CDR3 runs 15 residues. The germline V and J ends were trimmed by 6 bases and 2 bases, with 13 bases remaining between them. The V gene's germline CDR1 is ENHRY and CDR2 SYGVKD. As DNA, the CDR3 is TGTGCCATCAGCGTTGGGACCCCCAACACCGGGGAGCTGTTTTTT. It is translated as CAISVGTPNTGELFF.

The V and J genes are TRBV7-2 and TRBJ2-5; TRBD2 matches 10 bases. Losses at the gene ends were 1 base for V and 4 bases for J; bases not matched to a gene: 9. CDR3 size: 17 residues. The V gene's germline CDR1 is SGHTA and CDR2 FQGNSA. This CDR3 is CASSLELLAGALETQYF. CDR3 bases: TGTGCCAGCAGCTTAGAGCTCCTAGCGGGAGCCCTAGAGACCCAGTACTTC.

The chain has TRBV27 and TRBJ2-2, with TRBD1 matching over 8 bases. Germline V gene data show CDR1 as MNHEY and CDR2 as SMNVEV (reference sequence). The CDR3 totals 16 residues. With 5 bases clipped from V and 5 bases from J, the junction kept 10 bases outside the gene matches. CDR3 DNA: TGTGCCAGCAGTCAGAGGACAGGGCAGGGTACCGGGGAGCTGTTTTTT. This sequence encodes CASSQRTGQGTGELFF.

This chain joins TRBV28 and TRBJ2-1, with a weak D call TRBD2 (5 bases). V was trimmed by 6 bases and J by 2 bases, leaving 17 bases between them. Germline CDR1 reads MDHEN; CDR2 reads SYDVKM. The CDR3 is made up of 16 amino acids. CDR3 nucleotide sequence: TGTGCCAGCAGCGAAGTTGGCGGGTCTACCTACAATGAGCAGTTCTTC. As protein: CASSEVGGSTYNEQFF.

On this clone itself: Germline is not matched at one junction end, which may reflect a read error. CDR3 in DNA: TGTACCAGCAGCCCGACTGTGGAGGATACGCAGTATTTT. This codes for CTSSPTVEDTQYF. The V and J genes are TRBV27 and TRBJ2-3; no definite D call. CDR3 length: 13 amino acids. Germline-derived CDR1 and CDR2 are MNHEY and SMNVEV (reference sequence).

V gene TRBV27 combines with J gene TRBJ2-5, with 7 bases aligning to TRBD2. V was clipped by 8 bases and J by 4 bases; unmatched bases: 10. This CDR3 region has 14 residues. Per germline, CDR1 MNHEY and CDR2 SMNVEV (reference sequence). The CDR3 bases are TGTGCCAGCTCCTGGGGGGGAGTGGGAGAGACCCAGTACTTC. Residues: CASSWGGVGETQYF.

The V call is TRBV27, the J call TRBJ2-3, with no clear D. This CDR3 is 12 amino acids long. The germline V gene has CDR1 MNHEY and CDR2 SMNVEV (reference sequence). Trimming removed 5 bases at V and 6 bases at J, with 9 bases between. CDR3 amino acids: CASSPLGDTQYF. Written as DNA, the CDR3 is TGTGCCAGCAGTCCCCTTGGGGATACGCAGTATTTT.

This clone was observed a single time. This chain connects TRBV15 to TRBJ1-1; D ambiguous. Trimming took 4 bases from V and 3 from J, leaving 9 bases between them. The germline CDR1 and CDR2 sequences are LNHNV and YYDKDF (reference sequence). The length of the CDR3 is 13 residues. This chain's CDR3 is CATSMEGDTEAFF. The CDR3 nucleotides read TGTGCCACCAGCATGGAAGGCGACACTGAAGCTTTCTTT.

This chain links TRBV2 with TRBJ1-1; D is unresolved. V was shortened by 4 bases and J by 2 bases, with 14 bases between the two germline ends. The CDR3 has 15 amino acids. CDR1 and CDR2 from the germline V gene are SNHLY and FYNNEI. The CDR3 spells CASSGEGVLNTEAFF. The CDR3 DNA reads TGTGCCAGCAGTGGCGAGGGAGTCCTCAACACTGAAGCTTTCTTT.

The chain combines TRBV27 with TRBJ1-2; D perhaps matches TRBD1 (5 bases). Per germline, CDR1 MNHEY and CDR2 SMNVEV (reference sequence). V was pared by 6 bases and J by 2 bases, with 7 bases between. The CDR3 sequence is 12 residues long. The CDR3 is CASRDMNYGYTF. In DNA form, the CDR3 reads TGTGCCAGCAGGGACATGAACTATGGCTACACCTTC.

The V call is TRBV5-1, the J call TRBJ1-4; TRBD1 matches 8 bases. CDR3 length: 17 amino acids. CDR1 is SGHRS, CDR2 YFSETQ, per germline. V lost 4 bases, J lost 1 base, and 9 bases stayed unmatched. CDR3 nucleotide sequence: TGCGCCAGCAGCCCAGGACAGGGATTGTTAACTAATGAAAAACTGTTTTTT. Residues: CASSPGQGLLTNEKLFF.

V gene TRBV6-6 combines with J gene TRBJ1-2; the match to TRBD1 covers 12 bases. V lost 4 bases to trimming and J lost 3 bases; unmatched junction nucleotides: 6. The CDR3 consists of 16 residues. Germline V CDR1 and CDR2: MNHNY, SVGAGI (reference sequence). The CDR3 DNA reads as TGTGCCAGCAGTTCCGGGACAGGGGGCATAGACTATGGCTACACCTTC. Translated: CASSSGTGGIDYGYTF.

The J gene is TRBJ2-7, the V gene TRBV4-1; 7 bases align to TRBD1. Germline V gene data show CDR1 as MGHRA and CDR2 as YSYEKL. With V trimmed by 1 base and J by 4 bases, 7 bases remained unmatched. This CDR3 has 15 amino acids. The CDR3 region is CASSQVGGRGYEQYF. As DNA, the CDR3 is TGCGCCAGCAGCCAAGTAGGGGGCCGAGGATACGAGCAGTACTTC.

This clone was counted a single time. The chain's CDR3 is CASSPGPSSYEQYF. In nucleotides, the CDR3 is TGTGCCAGCAGCCCAGGACCTTCCTCCTACGAGCAGTACTTC. The chain links TRBV7-9 to TRBJ2-7; D unresolved. This CDR3 comprises 14 residues. Per the germline V gene, CDR1 is SEHNR and CDR2 is FQNEAQ (reference sequence). V dropped 5 bases and J dropped 0 bases, with 11 bases sitting between them. The entire variable domain, with the rest obtained from reference TRBV7-9 and TRBJ2-7, is as follows: DTGVSQNPRHKITKRGQNVTFRCDPISEHNRLYWYRQTLGQGPEFLTYFQNEAQLEKSRLLSDRFSAERPKGSFSTLEIQRTEQGDSAMYLCASSPGPSSYEQYFGPGTRLTVT.

The chain recombines TRBV27 with TRBJ2-2, with TRBD2 identical over 8 bases. The CDR3 totals 17 residues. J gave up 4 bases and V 1 base, and 8 bases lay outside the gene matches. Looked up from germline, CDR1 is MNHEY and CDR2 is SMNVEV (reference sequence). CDR3 in amino acids: CASSLFGTSKLTGELFF. The CDR3 nucleotides read TGTGCCAGCAGTTTATTCGGGACTAGTAAACTCACCGGGGAGCTGTTTTTT.

This chain connects TRBV20-1 to TRBJ1-2, with D maybe TRBD1 (5 bases). Germline V gene sequence: CDR1 DFQATT, CDR2 SNEGSKA (reference sequence). The CDR3 has 11 residues. CDR3 in DNA: TGCAAAGGGGCCCAACCCTATGGCTACACCTTC. Amino acids: CKGAQPYGYTF.

This clone was counted a single time. V gene TRBV5-4 combines with J gene TRBJ2-7; tentatively, D is TRBD1 (6 bases). The V gene lost 0 bases and the J gene lost 4 bases, with 14 bases spanning the gap. The CDR3 runs to 15 residues. Germline CDR1 and CDR2: SGHNT and YYREEE (reference sequence). This chain's CDR3 is CASSLANRGLYEQYF. In nucleotides, the CDR3 is TGTGCCAGCAGCTTGGCCAATAGGGGGTTGTACGAGCAGTACTTC.

This clone has just one count. The chain has TRBV19 and TRBJ1-5, with D tentatively TRBD1 (6 bases). Per the germline V gene, CDR1 is LNHDA and CDR2 is SQIVND (reference sequence). Trimming took 6 bases from V and 0 from J, leaving 15 bases between them. The CDR3 is made up of 16 amino acids. This CDR3 is CASRDIGGYSNQPQHF. The CDR3 region has the DNA TGTGCCAGTAGGGACATAGGGGGGTATAGCAATCAGCCCCAGCATTTT.

The genes are TRBV7-6 and TRBJ2-7, with D perhaps TRBD2 (7 bases). This CDR3 has 16 amino acids. V lost 1 base, J lost 5 bases, and 18 bases lay in between. CDR1 and CDR2 from the germline V gene are SGHVS and FNYEAQ. This chain's CDR3 is CASSLEWVGGRDEQYF. The CDR3 DNA is TGTGCCAGCAGCTTAGAATGGGTGGGGGGGCGAGACGAGCAGTACTTC. The full variable domain, in which reference TRBV7-6 and TRBJ2-7 provide the parts outside the CDR3, is GAGVSQSPRYKVTKRGQDVALRCDPISGHVSLYWYRQALGQGPEFLTYFNYEAQQDKSGLPNDRFSAERPEGSISTLTIQRTEQRDSAMYRCASSLEWVGGRDEQYFGPGTRLTVT.

The rearrangement joins TRBV20-1 to TRBJ2-1; TRBD2 agrees at 10 bases. The CDR3 is 11 amino acids. Germline CDR1 and CDR2: DFQATT and SNEGSKA (reference sequence). V dropped 7 bases and J dropped 6; count of bases not matched to a gene: 0. Here the CDR3 DNA reads TGCAGTGGACTAGCGGGCAATGAGCAGTTCTTC. Translation gives CSGLAGNEQFF.

J is TRBJ1-4 and V is TRBV11-2; perhaps TRBD1 as D (6 bases). Trimming shortened V by 3 bases and J by 8 bases, and 16 bases separated the two germline ends. This CDR3 is built from 15 residues. In germline, CDR1 is SGHAT, CDR2 FQNNGV. The CDR3 spells CASSFNRARQEKLFF. Here the CDR3 DNA reads TGTGCCAGCAGCTTTAACAGGGCACGGCAGGAAAAACTGTTTTTT.